This entry lists 2 T cell receptor beta chains sequenced from one sample in a study of T cell repertoires in cytomegalovirus infection. TCRdb independently ran MiXCR on the reads; one entry per CDR3 protein. In the table there are 150,000 to 200,000 distinct CDR3 sequences, around 15% of which are singletons. Sequencing input: PBMCs. The receptors stem from a human donor in good health (CMV status not recorded). Some clones in this sample may be carry-over from other donors' samples.

The chain combines TRBV3-1 with TRBJ2-1; D gene ambiguous. Germline V gene data show CDR1 as LGHDT and CDR2 as YNNKEL (reference sequence). V lost 1 base and J lost 1, with 5 bases in between. The CDR3 is made up of 14 amino acids. The CDR3 is CASSQVESYNEQFF. For the CDR3, the DNA is TGTGCCAGCAGCCAAGTAGAATCCTACAATGAGCAGTTCTTC.

In this sample, this clonotype turned up a few times. A read error may account for a junction end that differs from germline. J is TRBJ2-2 and V is TRBV2; unclear D gene. The CDR3 consists of 15 residues. CDR1 and CDR2 (germline): SNHLY, FYNNEI. The CDR3 sequence: CASGDAGSNTGELFF. The DNA of the CDR3 is TGTGCCAGCGGTGACGCCGGTTCGAACACCGGGGAGCTGTTTTTT.